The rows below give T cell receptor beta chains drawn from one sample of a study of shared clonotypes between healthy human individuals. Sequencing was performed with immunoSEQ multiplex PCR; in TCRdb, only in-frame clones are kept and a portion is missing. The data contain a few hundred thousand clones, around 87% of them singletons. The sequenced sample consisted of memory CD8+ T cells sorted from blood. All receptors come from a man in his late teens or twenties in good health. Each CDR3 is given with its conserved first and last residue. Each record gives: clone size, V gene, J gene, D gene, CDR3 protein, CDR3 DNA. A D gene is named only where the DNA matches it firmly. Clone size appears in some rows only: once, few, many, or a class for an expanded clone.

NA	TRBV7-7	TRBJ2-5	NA	CASSLDAQETQYF	TGTGCTAGCAGCTTAGACGCCCAAGAGACCCAGTACTTC
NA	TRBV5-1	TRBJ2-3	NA	CASSLLWDLGTDTQYF	TGCGCCAGCAGCTTGTTATGGGACTTAGGCACAGATACGCAGTATTTT
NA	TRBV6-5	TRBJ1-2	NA	CASSYQQAADGYTF	TGTGCCAGCAGTTATCAGCAGGCTGCGGATGGCTACACCTTC
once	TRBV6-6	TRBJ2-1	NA	CASSVGVLGNEQFF	TGTGCCAGCAGCGTCGGGGTCCTGGGAAATGAGCAGTTCTTC
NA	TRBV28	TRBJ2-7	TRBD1	CASSSGQVNSYEQYF	TGTGCCAGCAGTTCGGGACAGGTAAACTCCTACGAGCAGTACTTC
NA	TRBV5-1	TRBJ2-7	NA	CASSSLVTYEQYF	TGCGCCAGCAGCTCCCTAGTCACCTACGAGCAGTACTTC
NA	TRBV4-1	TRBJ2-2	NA	CASLPTAPRGTGELFF	TGCGCCAGCCTCCCGACAGCCCCAAGAGGGACCGGGGAGCTGTTTTTT
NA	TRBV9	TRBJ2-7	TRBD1	CASSVGDRGYGQYF	TGTGCCAGCAGCGTAGGGGACAGGGGTTATGGGCAGTACTTC
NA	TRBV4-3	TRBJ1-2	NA	CASSQDLKGEDYGYTF	TGCGCCAGCAGCCAAGATCTGAAGGGGGAAGATTATGGCTACACCTTC
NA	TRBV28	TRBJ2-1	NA	CASSLPFNNEQFF	TGTGCCAGCAGTTTACCCTTTAACAATGAGCAGTTCTTC
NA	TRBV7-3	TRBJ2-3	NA	CASSAGTHVSTDTQYF	TGTGCCAGCAGCGCCGGGACGCACGTTAGCACAGATACGCAGTATTTT
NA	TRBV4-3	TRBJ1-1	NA	CASSPRVTRTEAFF	TGCGCCAGCAGCCCAAGAGTGACCCGGACTGAAGCTTTCTTT
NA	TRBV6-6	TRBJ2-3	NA	CASRLRDTGITDTQYF	TGTGCCAGCAGACTCCGGGACACCGGAATCACAGATACGCAGTATTTT
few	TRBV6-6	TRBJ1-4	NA	CASSEGGEGEKLFF	TGTGCCAGCTCGGAAGGTGGAGAAGGGGAAAAACTGTTTTTT
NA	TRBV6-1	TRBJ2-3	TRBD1	CASSAGGSEDTQYF	TGTGCCAGCAGTGCAGGGGGAAGTGAAGATACGCAGTATTTT
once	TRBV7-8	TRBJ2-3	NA	CASSLTGLTDTQYF	TGTGCCAGCAGCTTAACGGGGTTGACAGATACGCAGTATTTT
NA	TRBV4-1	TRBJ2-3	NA	CASSQDPGAVDTQYF	TGCGCCAGCAGCCAAGATCCGGGGGCCGTAGATACGCAGTATTTT
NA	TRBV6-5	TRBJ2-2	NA	CASSYGGGTGELFF	TGTGCCAGCAGTTACGGTGGAGGGACCGGGGAGCTGTTTTTT
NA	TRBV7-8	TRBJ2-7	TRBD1	CASSPGTGPGEQYF	TGTGCCAGCAGCCCAGGGACAGGGCCGGGGGAGCAGTACTTC
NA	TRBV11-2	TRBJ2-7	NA	CASSLDRGLAGLEQYF	TGTGCCAGCAGCTTAGATCGCGGTTTGGCCGGCCTTGAGCAGTACTTC
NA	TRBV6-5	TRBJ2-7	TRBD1	CASSLGQPPYEQYF	TGTGCCAGCAGTTTGGGACAGCCCCCCTACGAGCAGTACTTC
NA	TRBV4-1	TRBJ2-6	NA	CASSYDASGANVLTF	TGCGCCAGCAGCTACGACGCTTCTGGGGCCAACGTCCTGACTTTC
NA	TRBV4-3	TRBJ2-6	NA	CASSQDWLAPVFGGANVLTF	TGCGCCAGCAGCCAAGACTGGCTAGCCCCGGTGTTCGGTGGGGCCAACGTCCTGACTTTC
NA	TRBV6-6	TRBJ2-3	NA	CASSYSTSTDTQYF	TGTGCCAGCAGTTACTCGACTAGCACAGATACGCAGTATTTT
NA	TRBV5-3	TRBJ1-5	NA	CARSQCRQPQHF	TGTGCCAGAAGCCAATGTCGTCAGCCCCAGCATTTT
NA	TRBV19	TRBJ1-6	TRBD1	CASSNPRQGQIYNSPLHF	TGTGCCAGTAGTAACCCTCGACAGGGGCAGATCTATAATTCACCCCTCCACTTT
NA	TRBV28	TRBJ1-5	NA	CASSPTGGSNQPQHF	TGTGCCAGCAGCCCTACAGGTGGCAGCAATCAGCCCCAGCATTTT
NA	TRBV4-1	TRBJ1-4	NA	CASSPREAALTNEKLFF	TGCGCCAGCAGCCCCCGGGAGGCGGCGCTCACTAATGAAAAACTGTTTTTT
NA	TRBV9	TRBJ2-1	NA	CASSPSGVVNEQFF	TGTGCCAGCAGCCCCTCGGGAGTGGTCAATGAGCAGTTCTTC
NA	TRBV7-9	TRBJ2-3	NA	CASSLVEGASPDTQYF	TGTGCCAGCAGCTTAGTTGAAGGGGCGTCCCCAGATACGCAGTATTTT
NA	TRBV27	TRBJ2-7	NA	CASSWRGTYEQYF	TGTGCCAGCAGTTGGAGGGGGACCTACGAGCAGTACTTC
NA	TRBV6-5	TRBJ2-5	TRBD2	CASSYSGGTAETQYF	TGTGCCAGCAGTTACTCGGGAGGGACCGCGGAGACCCAGTACTTC